The 2 T cell receptor beta chains below were found in one sample sequenced in a study of blood T cell repertoires in COVID-19. This table comes from immunoSEQ multiplex PCR, and its TCRdb copy is limited to in-frame clones, with some not included. The sample has more than 250,000 clones, 92% seen once. Sequencing was performed on PBMCs or T cells enriched from blood (not recorded which). All receptors come from a woman aged 30 to 39 who had recovered from COVID-19.

The DNA for the CDR3 is TGTGCCAGCAGCGCCGGGCAGGGGGGAGCCTACGAGCAGTACTTC. Protein: CASSAGQGGAYEQYF. The chain combines TRBV9 with TRBJ2-7; D possibly corresponds to TRBD1 (7 bases). The CDR3 is made up of 15 amino acids. The germline V and J ends were trimmed by 3 bases and 2 bases, with 15 bases remaining between them. Germline V gene sequence: CDR1 SGDLS, CDR2 YYNGEE.

The chain uses TRBV28 and TRBJ2-2; 12 positions agree with TRBD1. After removal of 4 bases from V and 6 bases from J, the junction contained 6 bases not matched to a gene. The germline V gene encodes CDR1 MDHEN and CDR2 SYDVKM. This CDR3 is 16 amino acids long. The CDR3: CASSSAGQGAAGELFF. CDR3 in DNA: TGTGCCAGCAGTTCGGCGGGACAGGGGGCCGCCGGGGAGCTGTTTTTT.